The rows below give T cell receptor beta chains drawn from one sample of a study of T-cell reconstitution after alpha-beta-depleted transplantation in children. From the PCR reads, TCRdb called clonotypes with MiXCR, one entry per CDR3 protein. The sample holds 480,000 or so distinct CDR3 sequences, about 11% seen once. Sequencing was performed on PBMCs, taken before TCRalphabeta/CD19-depleted stem cell transplant. These receptor sequences come from a child under 10 years old with inherited bone marrow failure, due to receive a stem cell transplant. Each CDR3 is given with its conserved first and last residue. The D gene is left open where the match is weak. Rows may omit the clone size; those that give it use once, few, many or a size class.

>-|TRBJ2-2|many|TRBV5-1
CASSLDGTNTGELFF
TGCGCCAGCAGCTTGGACGGGACGAACACCGGGGAGCTGTTTTTT
>-|TRBJ2-3|many|TRBV4-3
CASSQAQAVTDTQYF
TGCGCCAGCAGCCAAGCCCAAGCGGTCACAGATACGCAGTATTTT
>-|TRBJ2-5|many|TRBV7-2
CASSLSSTAQETQYF
TGTGCCAGCAGCTTAAGTTCTACTGCTCAAGAGACCCAGTACTTC
>-|TRBJ1-5|many|TRBV6-5
CASSYRRDQPQHF
TGTGCCAGCAGTTACCGGAGGGATCAGCCCCAGCATTTT
>-|TRBJ1-5|-|TRBV19
CASSRPEDSNQPQHF
TGTGCCAGTAGTAGGCCGGAGGATAGCAATCAGCCCCAGCATTTT
>-|TRBJ2-7|-|TRBV6-2/TRBV6-3
CASSDRTYEQYF
TGTGCCAGCTCAGACAGGACCTACGAGCAGTACTTC
>-|TRBJ1-6|-|TRBV20-1
CSATPGRNSPLHF
TGCAGTGCCACACCGGGACGAAATTCACCCCTCCACTTT
>-|TRBJ2-2|many|TRBV20-1
CSARDFQRTGELFF
TGCAGTGCTAGAGATTTCCAGCGCACCGGGGAGCTGTTTTTT
>-|TRBJ2-2|many|TRBV3-1
CASSQDIEVRNTGELFF
TGTGCCAGCAGCCAAGATATTGAGGTCCGCAACACCGGGGAGCTGTTTTTT
>TRBD1|TRBJ1-5|many|TRBV20-1
CSARDIGTGRDQPQHF
TGCAGTGCTAGAGATATCGGGACAGGGAGGGATCAGCCCCAGCATTTT
>-|TRBJ2-5|many|TRBV20-1
CSARDFQETQYF
TGCAGTGCTCGGGACTTTCAAGAGACCCAGTACTTC
>-|TRBJ2-7|many|TRBV27
CASSLSQGLAYEQYF
TGTGCCAGCAGTTTATCCCAGGGGTTAGCCTACGAGCAGTACTTC
>-|TRBJ2-7|many|TRBV7-8
CASSLVVVNEQYF
TGTGCCAGCAGCTTAGTCGTAGTGAACGAGCAGTACTTC